This T cell receptor (beta chain) emerged from a study of cytomegalovirus exposure and HLA in healthy donors. Study-level background: A prior study identified 117 million unique TCR beta sequences from 190 million or so T cells. The study, taken as a whole, reports: The likely origin of a cluster of highly shared sequence variants was a sequencing artifact. The study flagged some 170 TCR beta chains as cytomegalovirus-associated.

PCR used 60 Vbeta primers and 13 Jbeta primers. Clones were read by immunoSEQ multiplex PCR, and TCRdb kept only the in-frame ones, dropping some. The profile shows about 120,000 clones, roughly 80% of them singletons. Of note for this clone: As yet, its antigen is unknown.

Trimming shortened V by 3 bases and J by 4 bases, and 13 bases separated the two germline ends. Germline V gene data show CDR1 as SGHRS and CDR2 as YFSETQ. The CDR3 extends over 14 amino acids. Sequenced: PBMCs. This sequence originates from a female donor in good health and CMV-seropositive. V and J are TRBV5-1 and TRBJ1-2; D gene uncertain. CDR3 in amino acids: CASSSGEGGYGYTF. As DNA, the CDR3 is TGCGCCAGCAGCTCCGGGGAGGGAGGCTATGGCTACACCTTC.